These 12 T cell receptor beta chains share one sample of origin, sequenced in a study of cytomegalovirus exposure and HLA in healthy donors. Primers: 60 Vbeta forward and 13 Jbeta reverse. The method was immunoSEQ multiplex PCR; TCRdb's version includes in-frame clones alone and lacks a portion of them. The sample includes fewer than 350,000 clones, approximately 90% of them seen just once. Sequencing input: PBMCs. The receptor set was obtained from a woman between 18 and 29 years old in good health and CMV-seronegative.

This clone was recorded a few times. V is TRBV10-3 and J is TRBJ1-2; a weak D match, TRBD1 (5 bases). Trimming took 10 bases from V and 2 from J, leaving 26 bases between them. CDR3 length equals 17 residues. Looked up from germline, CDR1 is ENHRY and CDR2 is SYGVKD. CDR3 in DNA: TGTGCCACCTCGGAGCTAGACAGCTACTACTACAACTATGGCTACACCTTC. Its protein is CATSELDSYYYNYGYTF.

The CDR3 bases are TGTGCCAGCAGCTTAGGGTTTTTAGGGAGTCAGCCCCAGCATTTT. Translation: CASSLGFLGSQPQHF. V gene TRBV7-8 combines with J gene TRBJ1-5; no firm D call. Trimming took 1 base from V and 6 from J, leaving 13 bases between them. Germline CDR1 SGHVS, CDR2 FQNEAQ. This CDR3 is built from 15 residues. Full variable domain (rest looked up from reference TRBV7-8 and TRBJ1-5): GAGVSQSPRYKVAKRGQDVALRCDPISGHVSLFWYQQALGQGPEFLTYFQNEAQLDKSGLPSDRFFAERPEGSVSTLKIQRTQQEDSAVYLCASSLGFLGSQPQHFGDGTRLSIL.

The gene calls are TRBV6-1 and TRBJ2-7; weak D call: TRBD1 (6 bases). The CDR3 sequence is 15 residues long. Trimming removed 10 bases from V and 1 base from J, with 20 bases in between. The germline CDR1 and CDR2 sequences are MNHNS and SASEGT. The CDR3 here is CAINNPGQPSYEQYF. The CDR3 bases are TGTGCCATCAATAACCCGGGACAACCATCCTACGAGCAGTACTTC.

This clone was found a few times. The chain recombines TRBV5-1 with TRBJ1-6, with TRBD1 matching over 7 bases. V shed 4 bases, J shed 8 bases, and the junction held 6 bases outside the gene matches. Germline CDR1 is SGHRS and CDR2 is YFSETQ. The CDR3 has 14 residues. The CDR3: CASSDRASDSPLHF. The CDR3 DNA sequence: TGCGCCAGCAGCGACAGGGCATCCGATTCACCCCTCCACTTT.

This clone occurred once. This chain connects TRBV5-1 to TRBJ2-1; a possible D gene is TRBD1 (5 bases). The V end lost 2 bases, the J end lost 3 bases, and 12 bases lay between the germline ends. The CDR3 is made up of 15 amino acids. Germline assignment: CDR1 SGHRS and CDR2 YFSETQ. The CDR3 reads CASSFEQGGYNEQFF. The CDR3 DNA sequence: TGCGCCAGCAGCTTTGAGCAGGGCGGCTACAATGAGCAGTTCTTC.

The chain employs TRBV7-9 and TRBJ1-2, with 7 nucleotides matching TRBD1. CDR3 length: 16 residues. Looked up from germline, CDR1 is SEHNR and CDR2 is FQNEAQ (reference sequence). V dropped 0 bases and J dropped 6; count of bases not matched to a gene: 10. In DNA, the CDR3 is TGTGCCAGCAGCTTAGCGACAGGGAATCGGATTAATGGCTACACCTTC. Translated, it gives CASSLATGNRINGYTF.

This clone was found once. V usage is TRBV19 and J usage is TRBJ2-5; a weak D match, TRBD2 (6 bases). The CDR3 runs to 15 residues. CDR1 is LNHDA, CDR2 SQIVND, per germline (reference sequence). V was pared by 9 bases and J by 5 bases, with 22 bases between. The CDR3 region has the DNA TGTGCCAGCGGGGGAGGCCAGGGAAGGAGGGAGACCCAGTACTTC. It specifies CASGGGQGRRETQYF.

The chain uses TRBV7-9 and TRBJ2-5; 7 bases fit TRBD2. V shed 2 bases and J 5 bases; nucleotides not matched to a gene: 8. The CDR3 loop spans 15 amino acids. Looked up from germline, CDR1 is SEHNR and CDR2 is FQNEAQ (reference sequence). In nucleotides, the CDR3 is TGTGCCAGCAGCTTACGTCTGGCGGGGGATGAGACCCAGTACTTC. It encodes CASSLRLAGDETQYF.

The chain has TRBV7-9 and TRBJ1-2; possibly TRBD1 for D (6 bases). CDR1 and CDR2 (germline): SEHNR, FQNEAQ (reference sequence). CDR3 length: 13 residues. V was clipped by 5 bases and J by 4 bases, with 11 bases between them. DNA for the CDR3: TGTGCCAGCAGCCCCGGACAGCTCTATGGCTACACCTTC. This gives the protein CASSPGQLYGYTF.

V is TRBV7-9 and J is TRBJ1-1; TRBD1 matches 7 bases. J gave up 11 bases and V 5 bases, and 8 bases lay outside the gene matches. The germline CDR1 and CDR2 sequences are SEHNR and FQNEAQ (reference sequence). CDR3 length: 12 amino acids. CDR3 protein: CASSPRGARAFF. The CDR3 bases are TGTGCCAGCAGCCCCAGGGGGGCTAGGGCTTTCTTT.

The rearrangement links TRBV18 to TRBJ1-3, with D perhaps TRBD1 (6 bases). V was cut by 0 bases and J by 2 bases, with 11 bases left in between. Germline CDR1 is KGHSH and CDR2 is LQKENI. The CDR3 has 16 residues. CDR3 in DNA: TGTGCCAGCTCACCACCGGTCAGGGGCACTGGAAACACCATATATTTT. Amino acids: CASSPPVRGTGNTIYF.

The CDR3 DNA sequence: TGTGCCAGCAGCGGAGGCGGGGTCTCATTTTACACCTTC. The encoded protein is CASSGGGVSFYTF. This chain connects TRBV7-9 to TRBJ1-2; D is unresolved. Trimming stripped 5 bases from V and 11 bases from J, with 18 bases between. The CDR3 spans 13 residues. From germline, CDR1 is SEHNR and CDR2 FQNEAQ (reference sequence). Using reference TRBV7-9 and TRBJ1-2 for the parts outside the CDR3, the full variable domain is DTGVSQNPRHKITKRGQNVTFRCDPISEHNRLYWYRQTLGQGPEFLTYFQNEAQLEKSRLLSDRFSAERPKGSFSTLEIQRTEQGDSAMYLCASSGGGVSFYTFGSGTRLTVV.